This TCR beta chain is from a study of cytomegalovirus exposure and HLA in healthy donors (dated by TCRdb to 2015 to 2018). Turning to the overall study: In an earlier analysis of 587 of the donors, 250 to 350 Gb of sequence data and 90 million to 130 million unique TCR beta sequences from about 179 million T cells were reported. Donor age, sex, ethnicity and CMV serostatus were collected together with the repertoire data. On average, over 200,000 unique TCR beta nucleotide sequences were sequenced per donor among about 400 genotyped donors of the cohort, with about 17% of those sequences being non-productive. In a later genetic analysis, genome-wide SNP genotypes for about 55% of the roughly 700 donors were used, and that subset was treated as a discovery cohort. Roughly 300 gigabases of sequencing data and 70 million to 85 million unique TCR sequences were included in an early release covering roughly 600 HLA-typed donors. Rather than drawing on any new phenotypic data, the later analysis identified candidate immune exposures from TCR beta sequences and the way those sequences occurred across donors. Every discovery cohort repertoire had been produced on one sequencing platform. Using immunosequencing, the study profiled T cell repertoires from roughly 650 subjects and related those repertoires to cytomegalovirus serostatus. A separate validation cohort of roughly 120 different subjects was used in addition to the 666-subject first cohort. The study aimed to test whether cataloging public T cell receptors could reveal signatures of past pathogen exposure. The study combined high-throughput TCR immunosequencing, statistical association of individual TCRs with disease status, and machine learning to predict cytomegalovirus infection status. Roughly five DR-DQ haplotypes were treated as single units for association and clustering because of strong linkage in the cohort. Class I and class II HLA loci were covered by the typing at four-digit resolution. A later analysis re-examined previously published TCR beta repertoires from more than 550 donors and added high-resolution HLA genotyping to investigate patterns of TCR occurrence. Typing coverage differed by locus: A, B, C, DRB1 and DQB1 were typed in about 629-640 donors, DQA1 in 500 to 550, DPA1 in approximately 610, and DPB1 in around 440. The genetic ancestry cluster associated with self-reported Caucasian donors included about 84% of the approximately 400 genotyped donors. To decide whether each TCR beta V gene segment behaved as functional or pseudogenic, an earlier analysis of several hundred of the donors relied on high-throughput TCR beta sequencing.

As for this clone: This clone's antigen is unknown. One base away there is no much larger clone; base qualities are not given.

Results the study describes overall, beyond this receptor: A later analysis found that TCR association rates varied across HLA loci, with DRB1 alleles showing the most associated TCRs and HLA-C alleles the fewest. A later genetic analysis reported fewer N-insertions in productive TCRs among donors in an Asian-associated ancestry cluster than the roughly 700-donor mean. At a false discovery rate of 0.05, a later analysis linked approximately 18,000 TCR beta sequences to specific HLA alleles. A further reported finding was that TCR beta sequences accurately predicted the HLA-A and HLA-B alleles for most subjects in the first cohort. In the study, 150 to 200 TCR beta chains were listed as associated with cytomegalovirus. Only TCR beta chains were sequenced in this cohort, and the absence of alpha or paired-chain data limited detectable features. In a later genetic analysis, a missense DCLRE1C variant was associated with V-gene and J-gene trimming of TCR beta chains, and the association was replicated in an independent cohort. Correlated functional status among segregating V segments might reflect linkage disequilibrium, but an unknown experimental factor could not be ruled out. An earlier analysis of approximately 500 of the donors showed that most TCR beta V segments appeared in productive rearrangements either about 90% or about 30% of the time, which broadly matched IMGT annotations. A later analysis found that most CMV-associated TCR beta chains appeared HLA-restricted, with HLA associations seemingly driven largely by CMV exposure. The earlier analysis of 587 of the donors excluded 15 to 20 rarely observed V segments, including chromosome 9 orphons, because counts were too low. Cytomegalovirus status was reported to be diagnosed by the classifier with high specificity and sensitivity in both the original and validation cohorts. A group of highly shared sequence variants was considered likely to be a technical artifact of the sequencing pipeline. A few of the identified cytomegalovirus-associated TCR beta chains were confirmed in vitro to be specific for cytomegalovirus antigens. Several of the top co-occurrence clusters appeared to be linked to parvovirus B19, influenza, CMV and Epstein-Barr virus, according to a later analysis. Some IMGT-functional V segments, including TRBV6-2 and TRBV6-3, could not be told apart with the 87-base-pair reads, so those segments were excluded. Most TCR sequences were seen in very few donors, while some public TCRs were found in many individuals. It was suggested by the authors that the approach could potentially be generalized to other disease states and immunological phenotypes. When HLA alleles, especially DR and DQ, strongly co-occurred, TCR associations were difficult to assign to individual alleles. For the cohort, immune exposure information was limited to CMV serostatus. Sequencing depth was assumed to be roughly uniform across donors in the presence/absence analyses, though that assumption may not hold. HLA typing was unavailable for some donors at each locus, so association tests used only the typed subset. In a later analysis, HLA-associated TCR beta chains showed more clonal expansion and lower generation probabilities than non-associated chains that were equally common.

The library was produced with the immunoSEQ multiplex PCR assay. For the multiplex PCR, a mixture combining 60 forward primers for TCR Vbeta segments and 13 reverse primers for TCR Jbeta segments was used. A multiplex PCR assay on genomic DNA amplified the CDR3 region of rearranged TCR beta genes. Amplified TCR beta libraries were sequenced as 87-base-pair reads on the Illumina HiSeq System. Per the authors' processing: A later analysis tallied around 82 million unique TCR beta chains across the 666 repertoires, and around 12 million of those chains were shared by two or more donors. To remove PCR and sequencing errors, raw reads were error-corrected and collapsed into unique sequences using a nearest-neighbor algorithm that merged closely related sequences. V, D and J gene segments were assigned by aligning CDR3 sequences to IMGT reference sequences. For a sequence to be retained, a match of at least six nucleotides was required to both a V gene segment and a J gene segment. Rearrangements were called productive when the CDR3 lacked stop codons and stayed in frame with V and J; all others were non-productive. CDR3 was defined according to IMGT convention as the region running from the second conserved V-encoded cysteine to the conserved J-encoded phenylalanine. Sequences without an unambiguous match to a single V gene segment were excluded from the earlier analysis of a few hundred of the donors. In an earlier analysis of 587 of the donors, V segments were called functional above 56.7% productive rearrangements and were called segregating when the between-donor standard deviation exceeded 5%. A statistical classification framework was built to diagnose cytomegalovirus status from the catalog of TCR beta chain sequences. A later analysis assigned V and J genes by comparing TCR nucleotide sequences with IMGT/GENE-DB human TR gene sequences. A later analysis assigned CDR3 sequences and most-parsimonious VDJ recombination scenarios with the TCRdist pipeline. In a later analysis, each TCR beta chain was defined by its CDR3 amino acid sequence together with its V-gene family, and reads without a unique V-gene family were excluded. To address suspected cross-contamination and a sequencing artifact, a later analysis removed several hundred highly shared, low-generation-probability nucleotide sequences. In a later analysis, a clonal expansion index was calculated for each public chain from normalized within-repertoire ranks of inferred template counts. In a later analysis, generation probabilities were computed using a VDJ recombination model fitted to out-of-frame rearrangements, and the results were checked against IGoR. In a later analysis, hypergeometric tests were used to score TCR-TCR, TCR-HLA and TCR-CMV co-occurrence, with a repertoire-size bias correction applied to TCR pairs. To estimate false discovery rates, a later analysis permuted the HLA or CMV assignments 20 times. A later analysis grouped co-occurring TCRs with DBSCAN, adding TCRdist sequence similarity when clustering within HLA-allele-positive subsets. For co-occurrence clustering, repertoires with fewer than 30,000 or more than 120,000 public chains were excluded, along with a handful of repertoires with anomalous nucleotide sharing. As stored in TCRdb, this immuneACCESS dataset retains in-frame rearrangements with V and J assigned. A fraction of the clones does not appear; measured against another copy, unresolved V genes explain less than half of the discrepancy, and the remainder lacks a known reason. That table gives V, J and clone size, and the DNA gave D and trimming. The table for this sample lists roughly 200,000 clones; roughly four fifths of them were counted only once. The leading ten clones occupy 1.5% to 2% of the sample.

The cohort consisted of hundreds of healthy bone marrow donors. At the time of sampling, every cohort member was nominally healthy, though immune exposures that went unrecorded were likely present. The donor was CMV seronegative and belonged to the group of over 350 seronegative cohort members. Every donor gave a peripheral blood sample, and the peripheral blood mononuclear cells from that sample were used for TCR beta sequencing. The Qiagen DNeasy Blood Extraction Kit was used to extract genomic DNA from the blood cell samples. In the germline V gene, CDR1 corresponds to SGHAT and CDR2 to FQNNGV. Spanning cysteine to phenylalanine, the CDR3 consists of 14 amino acids. The CDR3 DNA has 42 bases and is translated from base 1. Trimming removed 2 bases from V and 5 bases from J; the gene matches leave 6 bases unexplained.

This TCR was recovered from a man aged 25-45 years in good health and CMV-seronegative. Recombination connected TRBV11-2 to TRBJ2-7, with TRBD2 identical over 7 junction bases. Sequencing used PBMCs. The CDR3 region: CASSLLAAGHEQYF. The DNA sequence reads TGTGCCAGCAGCTTACTAGCGGCAGGCCACGAGCAGTACTTC.